This T cell receptor beta chain was documented in a study of blood T cell repertoires in COVID-19. As for the study in general: Samples of COVID-19 (acute and convalescent) were obtained from the United States, Italy and Spain. Nucleic acid was either cDNA or gDNA, and it came from T cells, B-cell-depleted T cells, or PBMCs.

Per the original data handling: Estimated nucleated cell counts came from reference gene primer amplification. Only in-frame clones appear in the TCRdb table, and some are missing; sequencing was by immunoSEQ multiplex PCR. Clonal size and the V and J genes are those of that table, whereas D and trimming came from the DNA. The repertoire holds about 150,000 clones, with roughly 85% as singletons. CDR1 is SNHLY and CDR2 is FYNNEI in the germline V gene. The CDR3 sequence is 16 residues long. With V trimmed by 2 bases and J by 1 base, 4 bases remained unmatched. The rearrangement uses TRBV2 and TRBJ2-2, with 7 bases fitting TRBD2. This TCR was recovered from a human donor with acute or convalescent COVID-19. The donor label of this sample is uncertain. What was sequenced was peripheral blood. CDR3 sequence (DNA): TGTGCCAGCAGTGAATGGGCTAGCGGGAACACCGGGGAGCTGTTTTTT. It specifies CASSEWASGNTGELFF. Looking up the rest from reference TRBV2 and TRBJ2-2 gives the full variable domain: EPEVTQTPSHQVTQMGQEVILRCVPISNHLYFYWYRQILGQKVEFLVSFYNNEISEKSEIFDDQFSVERPDGSNFTLKIRSTKLEDSAMYFCASSEWASGNTGELFFGEGSRLTVL.